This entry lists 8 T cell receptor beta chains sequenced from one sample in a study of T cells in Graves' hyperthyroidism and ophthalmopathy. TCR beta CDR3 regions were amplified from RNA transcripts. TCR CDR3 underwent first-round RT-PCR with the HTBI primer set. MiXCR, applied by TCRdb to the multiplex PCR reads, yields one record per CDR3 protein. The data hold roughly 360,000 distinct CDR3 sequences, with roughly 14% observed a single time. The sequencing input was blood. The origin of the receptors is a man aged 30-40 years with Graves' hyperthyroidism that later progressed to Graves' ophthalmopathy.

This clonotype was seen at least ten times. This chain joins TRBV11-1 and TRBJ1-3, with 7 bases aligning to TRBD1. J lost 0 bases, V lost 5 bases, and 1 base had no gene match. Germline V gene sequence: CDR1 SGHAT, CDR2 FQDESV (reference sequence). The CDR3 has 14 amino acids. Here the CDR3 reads CASSGTASGNTIYF. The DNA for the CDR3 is TGTGCCAGCAGCGGGACAGCCTCTGGAAACACCATATATTTT.

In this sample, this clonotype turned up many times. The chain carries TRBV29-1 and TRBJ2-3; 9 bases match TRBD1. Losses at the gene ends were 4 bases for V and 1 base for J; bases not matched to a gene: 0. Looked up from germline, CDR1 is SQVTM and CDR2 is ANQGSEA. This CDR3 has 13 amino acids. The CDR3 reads CSVGTGGTDTQYF. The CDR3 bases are TGCAGCGTTGGGACAGGGGGCACAGATACGCAGTATTTT.

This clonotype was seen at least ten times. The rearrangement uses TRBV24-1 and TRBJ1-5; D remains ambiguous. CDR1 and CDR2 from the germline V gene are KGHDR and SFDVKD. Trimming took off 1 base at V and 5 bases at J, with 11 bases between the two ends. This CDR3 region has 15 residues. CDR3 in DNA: TGTGCCACCAGTGATTTATCGGGTTGGGATCAGCCCCAGCATTTT. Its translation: CATSDLSGWDQPQHF.

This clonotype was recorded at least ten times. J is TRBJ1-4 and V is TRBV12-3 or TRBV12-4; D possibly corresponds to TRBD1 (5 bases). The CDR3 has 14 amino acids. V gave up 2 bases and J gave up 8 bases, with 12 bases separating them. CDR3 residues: CASSLWGVEEKLFF. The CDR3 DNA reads TGTGCCAGCAGTTTATGGGGGGTAGAAGAAAAACTGTTTTTT.

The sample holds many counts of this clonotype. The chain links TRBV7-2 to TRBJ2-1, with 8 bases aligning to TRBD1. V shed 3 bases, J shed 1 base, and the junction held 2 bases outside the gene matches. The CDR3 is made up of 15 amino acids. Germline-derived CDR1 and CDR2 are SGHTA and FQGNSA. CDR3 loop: CASSFRDRSYNEQFF. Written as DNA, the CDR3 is TGTGCCAGCAGCTTCCGGGACAGGTCCTACAATGAGCAGTTCTTC.

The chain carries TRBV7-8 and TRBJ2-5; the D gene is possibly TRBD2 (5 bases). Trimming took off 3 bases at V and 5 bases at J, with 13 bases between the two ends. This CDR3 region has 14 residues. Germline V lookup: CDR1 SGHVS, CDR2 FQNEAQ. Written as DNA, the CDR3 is TGTGCCAGCAGCTTGCGCGGTAGCGTGGAGACCCAGTACTTC. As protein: CASSLRGSVETQYF.

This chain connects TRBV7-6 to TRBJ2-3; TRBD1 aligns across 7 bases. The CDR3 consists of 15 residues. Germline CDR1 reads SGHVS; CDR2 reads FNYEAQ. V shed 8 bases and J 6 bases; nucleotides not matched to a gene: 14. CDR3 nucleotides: TGTGCCAGCTACAACACTGGACAGGCCTGGGATACGCAGTATTTT. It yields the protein CASYNTGQAWDTQYF.

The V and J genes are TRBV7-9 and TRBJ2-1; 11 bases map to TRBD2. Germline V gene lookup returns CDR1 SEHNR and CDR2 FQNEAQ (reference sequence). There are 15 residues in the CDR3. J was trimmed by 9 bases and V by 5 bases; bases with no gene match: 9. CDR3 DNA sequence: TGTGCCAGCAGCCCTAGCGGGGGGACCGTCGGTGAGCAGTTCTTC. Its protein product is CASSPSGGTVGEQFF.